The rows below give T cell receptor beta chains drawn from one sample of a study of blood T cell repertoires in COVID-19. Profiled with immunoSEQ multiplex PCR; TCRdb holds only in-frame clones, not every one. This sample yields around 100,000 clones, of which 75% to 90% are seen a single time; about a third belongs to the top ten. Sequences were obtained from peripheral blood. Every receptor here comes from a woman of 80 years or more with acute or convalescent COVID-19. Both conserved end residues are part of each CDR3. D genes are given only for firm matches. Clone size is given for some rows only: seen once, a few or many times, or a class if the clone is expanded.

j_call: TRBJ2-6; clone_size: -; v_call: TRBV7-8; d_call: -; cdr3_nt: TGTGCCAGCAGCTTAGAACAGGCCACGTACTCTGGGGCCAACGTCCTGACTTTC; cdr3_aa: CASSLEQATYSGANVLTF
j_call: TRBJ1-5; clone_size: few; v_call: TRBV6-6; d_call: TRBD1; cdr3_nt: TGTGCCAGCAGGACAGGGGTTAATCAGCCCCAGCATTTT; cdr3_aa: CASRTGVNQPQHF
j_call: TRBJ2-3; clone_size: once; v_call: TRBV6-5; d_call: -; cdr3_nt: TGTGCCAGCAGTTACGAAGGACAAACAGATACGCAGTATTTT; cdr3_aa: CASSYEGQTDTQYF
j_call: TRBJ2-3; clone_size: -; v_call: TRBV10-3; d_call: TRBD2; cdr3_nt: TGTGCCATCAGTGAGCGGCGGGGGGGCCTCCGCACAGATACGCAGTATTTT; cdr3_aa: CAISERRGGLRTDTQYF
j_call: TRBJ2-7; clone_size: -; v_call: TRBV18; d_call: TRBD1; cdr3_nt: TGTGCCAGCTCATCCGGACAGGTATTTGAGCAGTACTTC; cdr3_aa: CASSSGQVFEQYF
j_call: TRBJ2-2; clone_size: -; v_call: TRBV5-4; d_call: -; cdr3_nt: TGTGCCAGCAGCCCCTTCCCCTCCGGGGGGCTCGGCGGGGAGCTGTTTTTT; cdr3_aa: CASSPFPSGGLGGELFF
j_call: TRBJ2-6; clone_size: once; v_call: TRBV19; d_call: TRBD1; cdr3_nt: TGTGCCAGTAGTCCACAGGGGGGCTCTGGGGCCAACGTCCTGACTTTC; cdr3_aa: CASSPQGGSGANVLTF
j_call: TRBJ2-1; clone_size: -; v_call: TRBV21-1; d_call: -; cdr3_nt: TGTGCCAGCAGCTCTCACAGGGGGCAAACCTACAATGAGCAGTTCTTC; cdr3_aa: CASSSHRGQTYNEQFF
j_call: TRBJ2-5; clone_size: -; v_call: TRBV20-1; d_call: TRBD2; cdr3_nt: TGCAGTGCTAGTCCTAGCGGGGGGGCGCGGCAAGAGACCCAGTACTTC; cdr3_aa: CSASPSGGARQETQYF
j_call: TRBJ2-1; clone_size: -; v_call: TRBV7-9; d_call: TRBD1; cdr3_nt: TGTGCCAGCAGCCGCTACGGGACAGGGGGGAATGAGCAGTTCTTC; cdr3_aa: CASSRYGTGGNEQFF
j_call: TRBJ1-5; clone_size: once; v_call: TRBV19; d_call: TRBD1; cdr3_nt: TGTGCCAGTAGTCAGGGGGTTTGGGGCAATCAGCCCCAGCATTTT; cdr3_aa: CASSQGVWGNQPQHF
j_call: TRBJ1-2; clone_size: -; v_call: TRBV5-6; d_call: TRBD1; cdr3_nt: TGTGCCAGCAGCCAAGGACAGGGGGCGCGTGCTAACTATGGCTACACCTTC; cdr3_aa: CASSQGQGARANYGYTF
j_call: TRBJ1-2; clone_size: -; v_call: TRBV7-9; d_call: TRBD1; cdr3_nt: TGTGCCAGCAGCCCCTTGGGACAGGGAGAGGCTGAGCATGGCTACACCTTC; cdr3_aa: CASSPLGQGEAEHGYTF
j_call: TRBJ2-2; clone_size: once; v_call: TRBV6-5; d_call: -; cdr3_nt: TGTGCCAGCAGTACCAGGGGATTTGACACCGGGGAGCTGTTTTTT; cdr3_aa: CASSTRGFDTGELFF
j_call: TRBJ2-7; clone_size: -; v_call: TRBV19; d_call: TRBD2; cdr3_nt: TGTGCCAGTAGTATGGGGGGAGGGCCCTACGAGCAGTACTTC; cdr3_aa: CASSMGGGPYEQYF
j_call: TRBJ1-1; clone_size: -; v_call: TRBV5-1; d_call: -; cdr3_nt: TGCGCCAGCAGCTTTCAAAACACTGAAGCTTTCTTT; cdr3_aa: CASSFQNTEAFF
j_call: TRBJ2-7; clone_size: -; v_call: TRBV6-2/TRBV6-3; d_call: -; cdr3_nt: TGTGCCAGCAGTTACTCGCCCAGTTCCCGTATCCCCATCTTC; cdr3_aa: CASSYSPSSRIPIF
j_call: TRBJ1-1; clone_size: -; v_call: TRBV30; d_call: TRBD1; cdr3_nt: TGTGCCTGGAGTGTACGCGGACAGGGAAGGGCTCGGGGCACTGAAGCTTTCTTT; cdr3_aa: CAWSVRGQGRARGTEAFF
j_call: TRBJ1-5; clone_size: -; v_call: TRBV28; d_call: TRBD1; cdr3_nt: TGTGCCAGTAACAGGGGGTGGGGCAATCAGCCCCAGCATTTT; cdr3_aa: CASNRGWGNQPQHF
j_call: TRBJ1-5; clone_size: -; v_call: TRBV30; d_call: TRBD1; cdr3_nt: TGTGCCTGGACACAGGGGAACAATCAGCCCCAGCATTTT; cdr3_aa: CAWTQGNNQPQHF
j_call: TRBJ1-4; clone_size: -; v_call: TRBV28; d_call: TRBD1; cdr3_nt: TGTGCCAGCAGCGGACAGGGCGGGGGTGAAAAACTGTTTTTT; cdr3_aa: CASSGQGGGEKLFF
j_call: TRBJ2-3; clone_size: -; v_call: TRBV2; d_call: -; cdr3_nt: TGTGCCAGCTGGGACTTGAGCACAGATACGCAGTATTTT; cdr3_aa: CASWDLSTDTQYF
j_call: TRBJ2-7; clone_size: -; v_call: TRBV5-4; d_call: TRBD2; cdr3_nt: TGTGCCAGCAGCTTGGGACTAGCGGGGCAAGAGCAGTACTTC; cdr3_aa: CASSLGLAGQEQYF
j_call: TRBJ2-2; clone_size: -; v_call: TRBV18; d_call: -; cdr3_nt: TGTGCCAGCTCACCACCGCCTAGTGACACCGGGGAGCTGTTTTTT; cdr3_aa: CASSPPPSDTGELFF
j_call: TRBJ2-3; clone_size: -; v_call: TRBV5-4; d_call: TRBD2; cdr3_nt: TGTGCCAGCAGCTTAGGCGGGGGGAAATCAGATACGCAGTATTTT; cdr3_aa: CASSLGGGKSDTQYF
j_call: TRBJ1-6; clone_size: -; v_call: TRBV11-2; d_call: -; cdr3_nt: TGTGCCAGCAGCCTCCTGGACAGCTATAATTCACCCCTCCACTTT; cdr3_aa: CASSLLDSYNSPLHF
j_call: TRBJ1-5; clone_size: -; v_call: TRBV27; d_call: -; cdr3_nt: TGTGCCAGCAGTTTTCGGGGTTCGCCTGCATTCGGGATCCAGCCCCAGCATTTT; cdr3_aa: CASSFRGSPAFGIQPQHF
j_call: TRBJ1-2; clone_size: -; v_call: TRBV4-1; d_call: -; cdr3_nt: TGCGCCAGCAGCCCGAGGACAGTTAACTATGGCTACACCTTC; cdr3_aa: CASSPRTVNYGYTF
j_call: TRBJ2-2; clone_size: -; v_call: TRBV7-9; d_call: -; cdr3_nt: TGTGCCAGCAGCTCACTCTTTTACACCGGGGAGCTGTTTTTT; cdr3_aa: CASSSLFYTGELFF
j_call: TRBJ1-2; clone_size: -; v_call: TRBV5-4; d_call: TRBD1; cdr3_nt: TGTGCCAGCAGCAAAACCGGACAGGGACGCTACACCTTC; cdr3_aa: CASSKTGQGRYTF
j_call: TRBJ1-5; clone_size: -; v_call: TRBV15; d_call: TRBD1; cdr3_nt: TGTGCCACCAGCAGAGAGGGACAGATCAATCAGCCCCAGCATTTT; cdr3_aa: CATSREGQINQPQHF
j_call: TRBJ1-5; clone_size: -; v_call: TRBV5-1; d_call: -; cdr3_nt: TGCGCCAGCAGCTTGACGCCCGGGAGCAATCAGCCCCAGCATTTT; cdr3_aa: CASSLTPGSNQPQHF
j_call: TRBJ2-3; clone_size: -; v_call: TRBV5-1; d_call: -; cdr3_nt: TGCGCCAGCAGCTTGGAACTCCCGGATACGCAGTATTTT; cdr3_aa: CASSLELPDTQYF
j_call: TRBJ2-5; clone_size: -; v_call: TRBV7-3; d_call: -; cdr3_nt: TGTGCCAGCAGTTCCGGGACATCCTTCGGGCAAGAGACCCAGTACTTC; cdr3_aa: CASSSGTSFGQETQYF
j_call: TRBJ1-3; clone_size: -; v_call: TRBV28; d_call: -; cdr3_nt: TGTGCCAGCAGTTTATATGGGGGCTCCTCTGGAAACACCATATATTTT; cdr3_aa: CASSLYGGSSGNTIYF
j_call: TRBJ1-5; clone_size: few; v_call: TRBV2; d_call: TRBD1; cdr3_nt: TGTGCCAGCAGTAAGGGACAGGCGGGTCAGCCCCAGCATTTT; cdr3_aa: CASSKGQAGQPQHF
j_call: TRBJ2-2; clone_size: -; v_call: TRBV10-2; d_call: -; cdr3_nt: TGCGCCAGCAGTGCTCTCCGCGCCGGGGAGCTGTTTTTT; cdr3_aa: CASSALRAGELFF
j_call: TRBJ1-1; clone_size: -; v_call: TRBV25-1; d_call: -; cdr3_nt: TGTGCCAGCAGTCTTACAGGGTTTACTGAAGCTTTCTTT; cdr3_aa: CASSLTGFTEAFF
j_call: TRBJ1-1; clone_size: -; v_call: TRBV5-6; d_call: -; cdr3_nt: TGTGCCAGCAGCCTCATGGAGACTGAAGCTTTCTTT; cdr3_aa: CASSLMETEAFF
j_call: TRBJ1-6; clone_size: -; v_call: TRBV14; d_call: -; cdr3_nt: TGTGCCAGCAGCCCGCGACACGGATTCCCCCTCCACTTT; cdr3_aa: CASSPRHGFPLHF
j_call: TRBJ2-7; clone_size: -; v_call: TRBV28; d_call: -; cdr3_nt: TGTGCCAGCAGTTTAGGGGGGTCCTACGAGCAGTACTTC; cdr3_aa: CASSLGGSYEQYF
j_call: TRBJ2-7; clone_size: once; v_call: TRBV7-9; d_call: -; cdr3_nt: TGTGCCAGCAGCTACAACACAGGATCCTACGAGCAGTACTTC; cdr3_aa: CASSYNTGSYEQYF
j_call: TRBJ2-5; clone_size: -; v_call: TRBV4-1; d_call: TRBD2; cdr3_nt: TGCGCCAGCAGCCAAGAGTCCGGGGGGTACCAAGAGACCCAGTACTTC; cdr3_aa: CASSQESGGYQETQYF
j_call: TRBJ2-3; clone_size: -; v_call: TRBV5-1; d_call: TRBD2; cdr3_nt: TGCGCCAGCAGCTTGCCCTCATCGTTCACTAGCGGGGGGCAGACAGATACGCAGTATTTT; cdr3_aa: CASSLPSSFTSGGQTDTQYF
j_call: TRBJ1-5; clone_size: -; v_call: TRBV12-3/TRBV12-4; d_call: -; cdr3_nt: TGTGCCAGCAGCATGGCCCGGAGTCAGCCCCAGCATTTT; cdr3_aa: CASSMARSQPQHF
j_call: TRBJ1-5; clone_size: -; v_call: TRBV18; d_call: -; cdr3_nt: TGTGCCAGCTCAGCGGCCCAGGGGCCCCAGCATTTT; cdr3_aa: CASSAAQGPQHF
j_call: TRBJ1-1; clone_size: -; v_call: TRBV29-1; d_call: TRBD1; cdr3_nt: TGCAGCGTTGAAGAAGCGGGACAGGGGGCTAGCACTGAAGCTTTCTTT; cdr3_aa: CSVEEAGQGASTEAFF
j_call: TRBJ2-5; clone_size: -; v_call: TRBV10-3; d_call: TRBD1; cdr3_nt: TGTGCCATCAAGCCAGGGGGCTTGGAGACCCAGTACTTC; cdr3_aa: CAIKPGGLETQYF
j_call: TRBJ2-7; clone_size: -; v_call: TRBV19; d_call: -; cdr3_nt: TGTGCCAGTAGTGGGGCAGGGGCATATCAGAACTACGAGCAGTACTTC; cdr3_aa: CASSGAGAYQNYEQYF
j_call: TRBJ2-5; clone_size: -; v_call: TRBV25-1; d_call: -; cdr3_nt: TGTGCCAGCAGTGAATGGGCAGGGATGGCGGAGACCCAGTACTTC; cdr3_aa: CASSEWAGMAETQYF
j_call: TRBJ1-1; clone_size: -; v_call: TRBV6-6; d_call: TRBD1; cdr3_nt: TGTGCCAGCACCTGGGACAGGATGAACACTGAAGCTTTCTTT; cdr3_aa: CASTWDRMNTEAFF
j_call: TRBJ1-2; clone_size: -; v_call: TRBV18; d_call: -; cdr3_nt: TGTGCCAGCTCACCAATAGGTGGTACAGACTATGGCTACACCTTC; cdr3_aa: CASSPIGGTDYGYTF
j_call: TRBJ2-7; clone_size: once; v_call: TRBV5-4; d_call: TRBD2; cdr3_nt: TGTGCCAGCAGTGGATGGACTAGCGGGACTGAGCAGTACTTC; cdr3_aa: CASSGWTSGTEQYF
j_call: TRBJ1-2; clone_size: -; v_call: TRBV10-3; d_call: TRBD1; cdr3_nt: TGTGCCATCAGTGCGGGACAGGCTAACTATGGCTACACCTTC; cdr3_aa: CAISAGQANYGYTF
j_call: TRBJ2-7; clone_size: -; v_call: TRBV20-1; d_call: -; cdr3_nt: TGCAGTGCTAGCGAGTTCTACGAGCAGTACTTC; cdr3_aa: CSASEFYEQYF